This T cell receptor (beta chain) was sequenced during a study of CD8 T cells in Susac syndrome. Random hexamers primed reverse transcription of about 0.45 to 1 ug RNA. Amplification of TCR beta CDR3 across 54 Vbeta and 13 Jbeta was performed with immunoSEQ multiplex PCR. TCRdb analysed the immunoSEQ multiplex PCR reads with MiXCR anew, one entry per CDR3 protein. The repertoire holds about 190,000 distinct CDR3 sequences, 93% seen once, with around 0.1% in the top ten. V was shortened by 5 bases and J by 0 bases, with 15 bases between the two germline ends. The V gene's germline CDR1 is SEHNR and CDR2 FQNEAQ (reference sequence). The CDR3 has 16 residues.

Sequences were obtained from CD4+ T cells from PBMCs. The rearrangement joins TRBV7-9 to TRBJ2-3, with D possibly TRBD1 on 6 matching bases. This TCR was recovered from a human donor in good health. The DNA of the CDR3 is TGTGCCAGCAGCCGAGCCGTGGGACATAGCACAGATACGCAGTATTTT. Its protein product is CASSRAVGHSTDTQYF. Full variable domain (outside the CDR3, taken from reference TRBV7-9 and TRBJ2-3): DTGVSQNPRHKITKRGQNVTFRCDPISEHNRLYWYRQTLGQGPEFLTYFQNEAQLEKSRLLSDRFSAERPKGSFSTLEIQRTEQGDSAMYLCASSRAVGHSTDTQYFGPGTRLTVL.